These 17 T cell receptor beta chains came from one sample sequenced in a study of CD8+CD57+ T cells in acquired aplastic anemia. Individuals selected for sequencing had exhibited CD8+CD57+ cell expansion on flow cytometry. Profiling of TCR beta VDJ combinations and CDR3 sequences used genomic DNA as template. MiXCR was run by TCRdb on the reads, yielding one entry per CDR3 protein. Counted here are over 150,000 distinct CDR3 sequences, 71% occurring once; the ten biggest clones make up around 45%. Sequences were obtained from sorted CD4+, CD8+, or CD8+CD57+ T cells (not recorded which) from PBMCs. These receptor sequences come from a human donor with aplastic anemia.

The CDR3 reads CASSMWRNEQFF. CDR3 DNA: TGTGCCAGTAGTATGTGGAGAAATGAGCAGTTCTTC. This chain connects TRBV19 to TRBJ2-1; no clear D gene. V was cut by 3 bases and J by 7 bases, with 7 bases left in between. The CDR3 runs to 12 residues. Germline V lookup: CDR1 LNHDA, CDR2 SQIVND (reference sequence).

The chain has TRBV2 and TRBJ1-3; no firm D call. V was pared by 9 bases and J by 0 bases, with 3 bases between. Germline V CDR1 and CDR2: SNHLY, FYNNEI. The CDR3 extends over 11 amino acids. CDR3 nucleotides: TGTGCCAGTTCCTCTGGAAACACCATATATTTT. Translating it yields CASSSGNTIYF.

This clonotype was counted only a few times. This sequence joins TRBV2 and TRBJ1-1; D remains unclear. Deletions cut 7 bases from V and 4 bases from J, with 19 bases between. CDR1 is SNHLY and CDR2 is FYNNEI in the germline V gene. This CDR3 region has 15 residues. The CDR3 nucleotides read TGTGCCAGCAAGAGTGCCCCATCAATAATCACTGAAGCTTTCTTT. It yields the protein CASKSAPSIITEAFF.

The rearrangement uses TRBV7-3 and TRBJ1-2, with D maybe TRBD1 (5 bases). The V gene lost 3 bases and the J gene lost 4 bases, with 12 bases spanning the gap. The CDR3 is 14 amino acids. Germline-derived CDR1 and CDR2 are SGHTA and FQGTGA. CDR3 loop: CASSFGREGYGYTF. As DNA, the CDR3 is TGTGCCAGCAGCTTCGGCAGGGAGGGCTATGGCTACACCTTC.

This chain uses TRBV7-9 with TRBJ1-1; TRBD1 matches 8 bases. The CDR3 loop spans 15 amino acids. V lost 5 bases, J lost 1 base, and 6 bases stayed unmatched. Germline V CDR1 and CDR2: SEHNR, FQNEAQ (reference sequence). CDR3 sequence: CASSAIGTGNTEAFF. Written as DNA, the CDR3 is TGTGCCAGCAGCGCGATAGGGACAGGGAACACTGAAGCTTTCTTT.

Ten or more counts support this clonotype. The J gene is TRBJ2-2, the V gene TRBV6-4, with 7 bases that match TRBD1. V dropped 2 bases and J dropped 7; count of bases not matched to a gene: 7. Germline lookup yields CDR1 MRHNA and CDR2 SNTAGT. The CDR3 length is 15 residues. CDR3 amino acids: CASSDNGDSFGELFF. Written as DNA, the CDR3 is TGTGCCAGCAGTGACAATGGGGACAGCTTCGGGGAGCTGTTTTTT.

The gene calls are TRBV7-2 and TRBJ2-6; D uncertain. This CDR3 comprises 14 residues. V was clipped by 5 bases and J by 3 bases, with 8 bases between them. Looked up from germline, CDR1 is SGHTA and CDR2 is FQGNSA. The DNA for the CDR3 is TGTGCCAGCAGCGCGCTCCGTGGGGCCAACGTCCTGACTTTC. Its translation: CASSALRGANVLTF.

The chain is built from TRBV20-1 and TRBJ2-7, with 7 bases identical to TRBD2. Germline CDR1 is DFQATT and CDR2 is SNEGSKA (reference sequence). This CDR3 has 14 residues. With 0 bases clipped from V and 0 bases from J, the junction kept 2 bases outside the gene matches. CDR3 loop: CSARDREDSYEQYF. The CDR3 nucleotides read TGCAGTGCTAGAGATCGGGAGGACTCCTACGAGCAGTACTTC.

The chain joins TRBV20-1 to TRBJ2-7, with 9 positions matching TRBD1. Trimming took 6 bases from V and 2 from J; bases not matched to a gene: 11. CDR1 and CDR2 (germline): DFQATT, SNEGSKA (reference sequence). The CDR3 extends over 15 amino acids. This CDR3 reads CSAEHSGTGTYEQYF. CDR3 nucleotide sequence: TGCAGTGCGGAACACTCCGGGACAGGGACCTACGAGCAGTACTTC.

This chain links TRBV20-1 with TRBJ2-7, with 7 bases matching TRBD1. Germline assignment: CDR1 DFQATT and CDR2 SNEGSKA (reference sequence). J was trimmed by 1 base and V by 6 bases; bases with no gene match: 15. The CDR3 consists of 16 residues. CDR3: CSATGMGQSFSYEQYF. DNA for the CDR3: TGCAGTGCGACCGGAATGGGACAGTCTTTTTCCTACGAGCAGTACTTC.

Note on this clonotype: Just one base apart from a much larger clone, this may be a read error. Likely a read error: the CDR3 ends without its conserved phenylalanine or tryptophan. Because the CDR3's place on the DNA is in doubt, the DNA is left out and the CDR3 is given as listed by TCRdb. The chain carries TRBV6-1 and TRBJ1-2. Germline CDR1 is MNHNS and CDR2 is SASEGT. The CDR3 extends over 16 residues, inclusive of both ends. CDR3 sequence: CASSYSSSWEHGKHTL.

V and J are TRBV20-1 and TRBJ2-7; 7 nucleotides match TRBD1. Germline V CDR1 and CDR2: DFQATT, SNEGSKA (reference sequence). The length of the CDR3 is 15 residues. J was trimmed by 3 bases and V by 4 bases; bases with no gene match: 12. Written as DNA, the CDR3 is TGCAGTGCTATAAACTCTCTGAGACAGGGCTACGAGCAGTACTTC. This codes for CSAINSLRQGYEQYF.

This clonotype was seen a few times. The V gene is TRBV19, the J gene TRBJ1-6; TRBD1 agrees at 9 bases. This CDR3 contains 17 residues. The V gene's germline CDR1 is LNHDA and CDR2 SQIVND (reference sequence). After removal of 4 bases from V and 6 bases from J, the junction contained 10 bases not matched to a gene. CDR3 amino acids: CASSNYGTGQGNSPLHF. The CDR3 nucleotides read TGTGCCAGTAGTAACTACGGCACGGGACAGGGTAATTCACCCCTCCACTTT.

The V and J genes are TRBV20-1 and TRBJ2-7, with D possibly TRBD1 on 6 matching bases. Germline V gives CDR1 DFQATT, CDR2 SNEGSKA (reference sequence). Deletions cut 5 bases from V and 0 bases from J, with 11 bases between. The CDR3 is made up of 13 amino acids. For the CDR3, the DNA is TGCAGTGCTCCTTCGGACAGCTCCTACGAGCAGTACTTC. Amino acid sequence: CSAPSDSSYEQYF.

V usage is TRBV5-5 and J usage is TRBJ2-7, with 11 bases matching TRBD2. V trimming: 4 bases; J trimming: 3 bases; junction bases outside the gene matches: 9. Germline V gene data show CDR1 as SGHKS and CDR2 as YYEKEE (reference sequence). CDR3 size: 16 residues. The CDR3 bases are TGTGCCAGCAGCCCGCGATTAGCGGGAGGGCTCTACGAGCAGTACTTC. Translated: CASSPRLAGGLYEQYF. Full variable domain (outside the CDR3, taken from reference TRBV5-5 and TRBJ2-7): DAGVTQSPTHLIKTRGQQVTLRCSPISGHKSVSWYQQVLGQGPQFIFQYYEKEERGRGNFPDRFSARQFPNYSSELNVNALLLGDSALYLCASSPRLAGGLYEQYFGPGTRLTVT.

This clonotype showed up just a few times. The J gene is TRBJ1-1, the V gene TRBV19; unclear D gene. CDR1 LNHDA and CDR2 SQIVND come from the germline V gene (reference sequence). This CDR3 contains 13 residues. V shed 6 bases and J shed 1 base, with 9 bases lying between them. CDR3 sequence reads: CASSERGNTEAFF. CDR3 in DNA: TGTGCCAGTAGCGAGCGGGGGAACACTGAAGCTTTCTTT.

The V gene is TRBV19, the J gene TRBJ1-2, with D maybe TRBD1 (6 bases). Between the trimmed V and J ends, which lost 9 bases and 0 bases, there was a span of 11 bases. In germline, CDR1 is LNHDA, CDR2 SQIVND (reference sequence). The CDR3 is made up of 13 amino acids. CDR3 region: CASWDKANYGYTF. The CDR3 DNA is TGTGCCAGCTGGGACAAAGCTAACTATGGCTACACCTTC.